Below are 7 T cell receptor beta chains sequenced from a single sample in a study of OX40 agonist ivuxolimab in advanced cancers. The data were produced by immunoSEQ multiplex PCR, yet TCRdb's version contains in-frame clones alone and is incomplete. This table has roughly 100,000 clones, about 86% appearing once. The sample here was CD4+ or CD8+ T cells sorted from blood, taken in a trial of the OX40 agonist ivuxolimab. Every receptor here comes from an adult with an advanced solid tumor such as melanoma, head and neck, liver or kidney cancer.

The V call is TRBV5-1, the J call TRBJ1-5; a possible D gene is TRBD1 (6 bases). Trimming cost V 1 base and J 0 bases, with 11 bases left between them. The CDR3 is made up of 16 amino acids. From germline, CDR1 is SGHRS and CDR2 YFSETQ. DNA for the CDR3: TGCGCCAGCAGCTTGCGGGGGCCCGATAGCAATCAGCCCCAGCATTTT. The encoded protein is CASSLRGPDSNQPQHF.

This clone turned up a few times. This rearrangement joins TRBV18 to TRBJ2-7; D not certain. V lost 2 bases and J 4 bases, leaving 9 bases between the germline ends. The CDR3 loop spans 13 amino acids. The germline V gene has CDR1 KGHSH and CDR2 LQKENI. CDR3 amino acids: CASSPTRGYEQYF. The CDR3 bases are TGTGCCAGCTCACCAACCCGCGGTTACGAGCAGTACTTC.

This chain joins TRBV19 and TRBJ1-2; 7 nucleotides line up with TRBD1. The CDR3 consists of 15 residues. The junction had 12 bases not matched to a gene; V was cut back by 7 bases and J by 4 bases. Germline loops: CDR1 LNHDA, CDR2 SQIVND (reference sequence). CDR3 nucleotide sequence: TGTGCCAGTACCACCGGAGCAGGGGGTTTCTATGGCTACACCTTC. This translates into CASTTGAGGFYGYTF.

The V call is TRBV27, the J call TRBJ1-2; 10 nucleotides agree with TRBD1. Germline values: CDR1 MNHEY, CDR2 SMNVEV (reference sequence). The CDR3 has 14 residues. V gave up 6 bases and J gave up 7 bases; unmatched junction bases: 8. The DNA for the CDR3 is TGTGCCAGCAGGTGGGACAGGGGAAGTTCTGGCTACACCTTC. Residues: CASRWDRGSSGYTF.

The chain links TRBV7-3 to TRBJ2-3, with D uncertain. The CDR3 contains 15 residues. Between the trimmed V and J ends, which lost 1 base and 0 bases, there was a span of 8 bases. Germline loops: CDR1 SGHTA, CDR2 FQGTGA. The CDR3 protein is CASSLRQHSTDTQYF. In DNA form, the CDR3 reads TGTGCCAGCAGCTTAAGACAACATAGCACAGATACGCAGTATTTT.

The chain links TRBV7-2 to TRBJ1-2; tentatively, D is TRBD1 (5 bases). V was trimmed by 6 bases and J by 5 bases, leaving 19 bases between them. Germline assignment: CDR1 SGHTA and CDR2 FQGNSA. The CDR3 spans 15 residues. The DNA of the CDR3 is TGTGCCAGCAGTCTCGATGGGACCCGACCGTATGGCTACACCTTC. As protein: CASSLDGTRPYGYTF.

In DNA form, the CDR3 reads TGCGCCAGCAGCTTGCTGATAGGCGGGACCGGGGGGACCGGGGAGCTGTTTTTT. Translating it yields CASSLLIGGTGGTGELFF. The rearrangement joins TRBV5-1 to TRBJ2-2, with 7 bases fitting TRBD2. Germline V CDR1 and CDR2: SGHRS, YFSETQ. The CDR3 extends over 18 amino acids. V lost 1 base, J lost 5 bases, and 14 bases stayed unmatched.